This T cell receptor (beta chain) derives from a study of PD-L1 blockade in urothelial cancer. Trimming took 5 bases from V and 6 from J, leaving 13 bases between them. The CDR3 runs 14 residues. CDR1 is SGHTA and CDR2 is FQGTGA in the germline V gene. Some clones are missing from TCRdb's copy, which holds only in-frame ones; the method was immunoSEQ multiplex PCR. The sample holds about 51,000 clones, around 87% seen once. The source is a man between 60 and 75 years old with urothelial cancer. The rearrangement links TRBV7-3 to TRBJ2-2; D ambiguous. The sample was PBMCs, taken around atezolizumab (anti-PD-L1) treatment. For the CDR3, the DNA is TGTGCCAGCAGCCCGCGGCGGTCCTCCGGGGAGCTGTTTTTT. Its protein is CASSPRRSSGELFF.